This T cell receptor beta chain was identified in a study of blood T cell repertoires in COVID-19. Study context: PBMCs, B-cell-depleted T cells, or T cells were the source of the cDNA or gDNA that made up the material.

Per the authors' pipeline: Amplification from reference gene primers served as the basis for estimated nucleated cell counts. Repertoires were generated with immunoSEQ multiplex PCR, while TCRdb's copy carries only in-frame clones and drops some. V, J and clone size are taken as reported in that table, and D and trimming were inferred from the DNA itself. Of about 100,000 clones in the sample, roughly 81% were seen once. While infection was still active, Seattle patients were enrolled and then followed longitudinally. Sequencing was carried out using peripheral blood. The TCR was taken from a man older than 75 with COVID-19, enrolled during active disease.

CDR3 in DNA: TGTGCCAGCAGCGTTGGGACAGGGAATTCACCCCTCCACTTT. Protein sequence: CASSVGTGNSPLHF. V is TRBV9 and J is TRBJ1-6, with TRBD1 matching 9 bases. Germline loops: CDR1 SGDLS, CDR2 YYNGEE. The CDR3 consists of 14 residues. V lost 2 bases to trimming and J lost 7 bases; unmatched junction nucleotides: 1. The whole variable domain, filled in from reference TRBV9 and TRBJ1-6, reads DSGVTQTPKHLITATGQRVTLRCSPRSGDLSVYWYQQSLDQGLQFLIQYYNGEERAKGNILERFSAQQFPDLHSELNLSSLELGDSALYFCASSVGTGNSPLHFGNGTRLTVT.